The present TCR beta chain was sequenced within a study of shared clonotypes between healthy human individuals. Generated by immunoSEQ multiplex PCR, the TCRdb table keeps only in-frame clones and is missing some. The sample shows approximately 470,000 clones, around 85% of them seen only once. Losses at the gene ends were 5 bases for V and 2 bases for J; bases not matched to a gene: 11. From germline, CDR1 is SGHTA and CDR2 FQGTGA. This CDR3 contains 17 residues. The origin of this receptor is a woman aged 40 to 49 in good health. Some clones in this sample may be carry-over from other donors' samples. The sample comprised PBMCs. The chain links TRBV7-3 to TRBJ1-2, with TRBD1 matching 10 bases. The CDR3 sequence is CASSLTPPGQGNYGYTF. The CDR3 DNA follows: TGTGCCAGCAGCCTCACCCCCCCGGGACAGGGGAACTATGGCTACACCTTC.